The rows below give T cell receptor beta chains drawn from one sample of a study of metastatic and nonmetastatic thyroid tumors. MiXCR re-clonotyped the PCR reads for TCRdb. The sample has tens of thousands of clones; less than 20% are singletons. Sequencing was done on a sample of blood. These receptors came from a female donor with papillary thyroid cancer or a benign thyroid nodule (not recorded which). Some clones in this sample may be carry-over from other donors' samples. The conserved cysteine and the conserved F or W are not part of the CDR3 here.

>TRBV12-3/TRBV12-4|TRBJ2-2
ASSPTGSLYRELF
>TRBV20-1|TRBJ2-7
GAGTSGGIYEQY
>TRBV12-3/TRBV12-4|TRBJ1-4
ASSLGEKLF
>TRBV6-1|TRBJ2-3
ASKRAGDTDTQY
>TRBV20-1|TRBJ2-3
SGASAGLAGTRDTQY
>TRBV3-1|TRBJ2-1
ASSRSRVNEQF
>TRBV28|TRBJ1-5
ASMGTGFYSNQPQH
>TRBV5-4|TRBJ1-2
ASSLAEGGGYT
>TRBV7-2|TRBJ2-7
ASSLFRGTSYEQY
>TRBV20-1|TRBJ2-7
SYRSSYEQY
>TRBV20-1|TRBJ2-6
SAPAGTGANVLT
>TRBV5-1|TRBJ1-1
ASSPDRLVGTEAF
>TRBV7-9|TRBJ2-3
ASSYTDTLTQY
>TRBV5-1|TRBJ1-3
ASSFGPTGIPGNTIY
>TRBV6-2/TRBV6-3|TRBJ2-7
ASTDPGGRANYEQY
>TRBV28|TRBJ1-2
ASSGDSGAVGYT
>TRBV11-2|TRBJ2-7
ASSGRTSGFYEQY
>TRBV5-1|TRBJ2-5
ASRQGNSGRTETQY
>TRBV27|TRBJ2-7
ASSLTTDYEQY
>TRBV15|TRBJ1-1
ATSRGRGHEAF
>TRBV2|TRBJ1-1
ASRQRDISMNTEAF
>TRBV24-1|TRBJ2-5
ATSDTSGTGAAETQY
>TRBV29-1|TRBJ1-1
SVPGTEAF
>TRBV20-1|TRBJ2-7
SARKTGEWGEQY
>TRBV25-1|TRBJ1-2
ASSSDQYYGYT
>TRBV6-1|TRBJ2-2
AGRERANTGELF
>TRBV20-1|TRBJ2-1
SAGISWSPGEQF
>TRBV28|TRBJ2-1
AASGVAGEGGYNEQF
>TRBV3-1|TRBJ2-3
ASSLGVGPGDTQY
>TRBV9|TRBJ2-7
ASSAGWSGVFTYEQY
>TRBV7-9|TRBJ2-3
ASSPYWGDTQY
>TRBV20-1|TRBJ2-3
SARDAALPDTQY
>TRBV20-1|TRBJ2-7
STPSGASYEQY
>TRBV28|TRBJ1-6
ASRTYGQGLDSPLH
>TRBV4-2|TRBJ2-2
ASSRAAGGGTGELF
>TRBV5-1|TRBJ1-1
ASSLGWTEAF
>TRBV24-1|TRBJ2-1
ATSDRGGTSGSYNEQF
>TRBV7-2|TRBJ2-7
AISPVGYRDEQY
>TRBV5-1|TRBJ2-1
ASSLTRNNEQF
>TRBV5-1|TRBJ2-1
ASSQTQLNEQF
>TRBV10-1|TRBJ1-1
ASRMNTEAF
>TRBV12-3/TRBV12-4|TRBJ2-5
ASSLGTEETQY
>TRBV5-1|TRBJ2-4
ASSSAPGGNIQY
>TRBV6-1|TRBJ2-4
ASSEFRDIQY
>TRBV2|TRBJ2-1
ASSPSGSSYNEQF
>TRBV4-1|TRBJ2-7
ASIQEASVLFYEQY
>TRBV30|TRBJ1-3
AWRAAGGNTIY
>TRBV6-5|TRBJ2-1
ASSFPGLAGGNEQF
>TRBV6-2/TRBV6-3|TRBJ2-2
ASTPGCMTAGELF
>TRBV6-1|TRBJ2-2
ASSGLAGGPGGLF
>TRBV28|TRBJ2-5
ASSPTTGTGVYYQY